The 6 T cell receptor beta chains below all came from one sample that was sequenced in a study of blood T cell repertoires in COVID-19. Sequencing was performed with immunoSEQ multiplex PCR; in TCRdb, only in-frame clones are kept and a portion is missing. Of roughly 190,000 clones listed, 84% are singletons. The sequenced material came from peripheral blood. The receptors shown here come from a young man with active or convalescent COVID-19.

The chain has TRBV30 and TRBJ2-1; 8 positions match TRBD2. Germline CDR1 reads GTSNPN; CDR2 reads SVGIG (reference sequence). The CDR3 is 12 residues long. Losses at the gene ends were 2 bases for V and 8 bases for J; bases not matched to a gene: 2. The CDR3 sequence: CAWSKTSDEQFF. The CDR3, as DNA: TGTGCCTGGAGTAAGACTAGCGATGAGCAGTTCTTC. The entire variable domain, with the rest obtained from reference TRBV30 and TRBJ2-1, is as follows: SQTIHQWPATLVQPVGSPLSLECTVEGTSNPNLYWYRQAAGRGLQLLFYSVGIGQISSEVPQNLSASRPQDRQFILSSKKLLLSDSGFYLCAWSKTSDEQFFGPGTRLTVL.

The genes are TRBV5-1 and TRBJ1-3; D gene ambiguous. V shed 4 bases and J shed 8 bases, with 19 bases lying between them. In germline, CDR1 is SGHRS, CDR2 YFSETQ. There are 15 residues in the CDR3. The CDR3 DNA reads as TGCGCCAGCAGCGGCCTCGATGGGAGTAAGGACACCATATATTTT. This gives the protein CASSGLDGSKDTIYF.

The gene calls are TRBV7-9 and TRBJ2-2, with 10 positions matching TRBD2. CDR1 is SEHNR and CDR2 is FQNEAQ in the germline V gene (reference sequence). Unmatched junction bases numbered 4, after V lost 4 bases and J lost 2 bases. The CDR3 length is 16 residues. CDR3 amino acids: CASSSRTSGNTGELFF. The CDR3 DNA follows: TGTGCCAGCAGCTCCCGGACTAGCGGAAACACCGGGGAGCTGTTTTTT.

V is TRBV4-3 and J is TRBJ2-7; maybe TRBD2 (6 bases). CDR3 size: 15 residues. Trimming left V 0 bases short and J 7 bases short, with 16 bases between. Germline V gene lookup returns CDR1 LGHNA and CDR2 YSLEER. CDR3 bases: TGCGCCAGCAGCCAAGATCGCAGGTGGGAGGAAGAGCAGTACTTC. As protein: CASSQDRRWEEEQYF.

The chain joins TRBV19 to TRBJ2-3; 7 bases align to TRBD1. There are 15 residues in the CDR3. J was trimmed by 0 bases and V by 3 bases; bases with no gene match: 3. Germline lookup yields CDR1 LNHDA and CDR2 SQIVND (reference sequence). CDR3: CASSIGTVSTDTQYF. The CDR3 nucleotides are TGTGCCAGTAGTATCGGGACAGTTAGCACAGATACGCAGTATTTT.

The V gene is TRBV2, the J gene TRBJ2-7, with 7 bases identical to TRBD1. The CDR3 totals 13 residues. J lost 6 bases, V lost 6 bases, and 8 bases had no gene match. Germline loops: CDR1 SNHLY, CDR2 FYNNEI. The CDR3 here is CASRTGSLFEQYF. DNA of the CDR3: TGTGCCAGCAGGACAGGGTCCCTCTTCGAGCAGTACTTC.